The subject of this entry is one T cell receptor (beta chain). Its antigen is unknown. This sample was taken from a study of cytomegalovirus exposure and HLA in healthy donors. From the roughly 110-subject validation cohort, which was separate from the roughly 620-subject first cohort, the donors were drawn. Notes on the study in general: The TCR clusters that emerged in the first cohort tended, a later analysis found, to co-occur in the 120 or so validation repertoires.

CDR1 and CDR2 from the germline V gene are SGHTA and FQGTGA. The ends lost 4 bases at V and 3 bases at J; junction bases unmatched: 6. The CDR3 extends over 17 amino acids. Profiling relied on immunoSEQ multiplex PCR, and the TCRdb table lists in-frame clones only, not all of them. The repertoire holds around 150,000 clones, with less than 90% as singletons. The chain combines TRBV7-3 with TRBJ2-6; 10 bases match TRBD1. Sequencing was carried out using PBMCs. This TCR came from a young man in good health and CMV-seropositive. The CDR3 coding sequence is TGTGCCAGCAGCTCCGGGACAGGGGTGAATGGGGCCAACGTCCTGACTTTC. Protein: CASSSGTGVNGANVLTF. The complete variable domain, with remaining parts taken from reference TRBV7-3 and TRBJ2-6, reads GAGVSQTPSNKVTEKGKYVELRCDPISGHTALYWYRQSLGQGPEFLIYFQGTGAADDSGLPNDRFFAVRPEGSVSTLKIQRTERGDSAVYLCASSSGTGVNGANVLTFGAGSRLTVL.